The clone carrying this T cell receptor (beta chain) was recorded at least ten times. Its antigen remains unidentified. The source of the sample is a study of CD8 T cells in ankylosing spondylitis. The study's findings and limits: For ankylosing spondylitis blood, a TCR beta motif of 7 or 8 highly homologous variants appeared characteristic. Disease-linked clones reportedly concentrated significantly in matched ankylosing spondylitis synovial fluid.

Quantitative 5'-RACE with molecular barcodes produced the TCR beta libraries. TCRdb fed the 5' RACE reads into MiXCR, producing one record per CDR3 protein. The repertoire holds roughly 440,000 distinct CDR3 sequences, roughly 17% seen once, with 1% in the top ten. Germline CDR1 reads PRHDT; CDR2 reads FYEKMQ (reference sequence). V shed 4 bases and J shed 0 bases, with 7 bases lying between them. This CDR3 spans 15 amino acids. This chain joins TRBV13 and TRBJ2-6, with unresolved D. Sequences were obtained from blood, either unsorted or a sorted T cell fraction (not recorded which). The TCR comes from a male donor with ankylosing spondylitis. Here the CDR3 DNA reads TGTGCCAGCAGCTCCCGCCGCTCTGGGGCCAACGTCCTGACTTTC. It codes for CASSSRRSGANVLTF.